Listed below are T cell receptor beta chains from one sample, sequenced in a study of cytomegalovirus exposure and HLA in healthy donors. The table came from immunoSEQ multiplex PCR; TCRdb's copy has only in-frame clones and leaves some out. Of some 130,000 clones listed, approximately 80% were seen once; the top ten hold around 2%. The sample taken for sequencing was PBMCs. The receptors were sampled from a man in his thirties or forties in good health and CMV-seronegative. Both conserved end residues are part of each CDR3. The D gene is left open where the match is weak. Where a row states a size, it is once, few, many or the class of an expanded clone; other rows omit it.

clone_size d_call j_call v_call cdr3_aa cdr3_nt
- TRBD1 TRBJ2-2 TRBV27 CASRQGGGELFF TGTGCCAGCAGACAGGGGGGCGGGGAGCTGTTTTTT
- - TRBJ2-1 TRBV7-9 CASSPQEGLSYNEQFF TGTGCCAGCAGCCCCCAGGAGGGCCTCTCCTACAATGAGCAGTTCTTC
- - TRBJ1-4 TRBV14 CASSHSTAATNEKLFF TGTGCCAGCAGCCACTCTACGGCGGCAACTAATGAAAAACTGTTTTTT
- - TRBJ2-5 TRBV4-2 CASSPIATSQETQYF TGTGCCAGCAGCCCCATAGCGACTAGTCAAGAGACCCAGTACTTC
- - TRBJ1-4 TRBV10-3 CAIGGSNEKLFF TGTGCCATCGGGGGGTCGAATGAAAAACTGTTTTTT
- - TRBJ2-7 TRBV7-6 CASSFSGSYEQYF TGTGCCAGCAGCTTTTCGGGTAGCTACGAGCAGTACTTC
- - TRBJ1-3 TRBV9 CASSGGVGSGNTIYF TGTGCCAGCAGCGGGGGGGTGGGCTCTGGAAACACCATATATTTT
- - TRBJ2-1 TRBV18 CASSPTGGNEQFF TGTGCCAGCTCACCAACGGGCGGGAATGAGCAGTTCTTC
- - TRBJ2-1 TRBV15 CATSKALSYNEQFF TGTGCCACCAGCAAAGCGCTCTCCTACAATGAGCAGTTCTTC
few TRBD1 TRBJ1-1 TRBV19 CASSTWTGGSTEAFF TGTGCCAGTAGTACCTGGACAGGGGGCTCGACTGAAGCTTTCTTT
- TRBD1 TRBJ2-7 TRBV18 CASSPPGQGSYEQYF TGTGCCAGCTCACCGCCGGGACAGGGTAGCTACGAGCAGTACTTC
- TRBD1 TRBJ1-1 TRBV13 CASSPQGQVNTEAFF TGTGCCAGCAGCCCCCAGGGACAGGTGAACACTGAAGCTTTCTTT
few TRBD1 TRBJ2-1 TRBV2 CASSAGLYPTGANNEQFF TGTGCCAGCAGCGCGGGACTCTATCCGACAGGGGCAAACAATGAGCAGTTCTTC
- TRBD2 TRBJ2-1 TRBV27 CASSLTSGRNEQFF TGTGCCAGCAGTTTGACTAGCGGGAGGAATGAGCAGTTCTTC
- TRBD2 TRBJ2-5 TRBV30 CAWRGGTIKETQYF TGTGCCTGGAGGGGGGGGACTATTAAAGAGACCCAGTACTTC
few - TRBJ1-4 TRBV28 CASSLVLPATNEKLFF TGTGCCAGCAGTTTGGTGCTACCCGCAACTAATGAAAAACTGTTTTTT
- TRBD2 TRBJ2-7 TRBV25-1 CASSGGLAGVHEQYF TGTGCCAGCAGTGGGGGACTAGCGGGAGTCCACGAGCAGTACTTC
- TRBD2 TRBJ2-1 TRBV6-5 CASSYGGTSGRNEQFF TGTGCCAGCAGTTACGGTGGGACTAGCGGTCGGAATGAGCAGTTCTTC
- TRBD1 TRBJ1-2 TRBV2 CASSEHTGGSGYTF TGTGCCAGCAGTGAGCATACAGGGGGTTCTGGCTACACCTTC
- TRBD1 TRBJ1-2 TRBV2 CASSWDRGGGYTF TGTGCCAGCAGTTGGGACAGGGGAGGAGGCTACACCTTC
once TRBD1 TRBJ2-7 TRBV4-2 CASSKESPGQGHEQYF TGTGCCAGCAGCAAAGAATCGCCGGGACAGGGACACGAGCAGTACTTC
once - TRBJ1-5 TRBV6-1 CASSEMGASNGPQHF TGTGCCAGCAGTGAAATGGGAGCGAGCAACGGCCCCCAGCATTTT
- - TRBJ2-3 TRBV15 CATSRDQRADTQYF TGTGCCACCAGCAGAGATCAGCGGGCAGATACGCAGTATTTT
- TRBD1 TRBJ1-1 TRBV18 CASSRETGGTTEAFF TGTGCCAGCTCGCGTGAAACAGGGGGCACCACTGAAGCTTTCTTT
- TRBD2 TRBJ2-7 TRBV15 CATSDERGRASDYEQYF TGTGCCACCAGCGACGAGCGGGGTAGGGCTAGTGACTACGAGCAGTACTTC
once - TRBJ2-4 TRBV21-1 CASSKGIVAKNIQYF TGTGCCAGCAGCAAAGGCATAGTAGCCAAAAACATTCAGTACTTC
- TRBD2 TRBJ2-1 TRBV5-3 CARSSYSGRAGNEQFF TGTGCCAGAAGCTCCTATAGCGGGAGGGCGGGGAATGAGCAGTTCTTC
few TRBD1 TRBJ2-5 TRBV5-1 CASSPGTGSKTQYF TGCGCCAGCAGCCCCGGGACAGGGTCCAAGACCCAGTACTTC
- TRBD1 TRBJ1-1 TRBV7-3 CASSLTEVTGVATEAFF TGTGCCAGCAGCTTAACGGAGGTAACAGGGGTGGCCACTGAAGCTTTCTTT
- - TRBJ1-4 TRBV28 CASSLPLGGEREKLFF TGTGCCAGCAGTTTACCCCTCGGGGGAGAAAGGGAAAAACTGTTTTTT
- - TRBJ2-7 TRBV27 CASSLLDSPYEQYF TGTGCCAGCAGTTTATTGGACTCCCCCTACGAGCAGTACTTC
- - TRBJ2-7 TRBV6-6 CASSYSSPGNEQYF TGTGCCAGCAGTTACTCGAGCCCGGGGAACGAGCAGTACTTC
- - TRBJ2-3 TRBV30 CAWEEEGPRTDTQYF TGTGCCTGGGAAGAGGAGGGGCCCCGCACAGATACGCAGTATTTT
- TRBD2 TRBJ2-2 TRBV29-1 CSVLRSSGSGGELFF TGCAGCGTCCTCCGGTCTAGCGGGAGTGGCGGGGAGCTGTTTTTT
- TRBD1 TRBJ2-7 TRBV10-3 CATRQGDYEQYF TGTGCCACTAGACAGGGGGACTACGAGCAGTACTTC